This T cell receptor (beta chain) was retrieved from a study of CD8+ T cells in alopecia areata listed by TCRdb under 2018. Notes on the research overall: Treated patients were enrolled in an open-label pilot trial of oral tofacitinib at 5 to 10 mg twice daily for moderate-to-severe alopecia areata. RNA was extracted with the PAXgene miRNA kit for fixed scalp, the miRNeasy kit for PBMCs, and the RNeasy kit for mouse skin. In both human patients and the C3H/HeJ mouse model, the study applied high-throughput TCRbeta sequencing to look at T cell clonal expansion in alopecia areata. In humans, TCRbeta sequencing was performed on scalp tissue and on sorted CD4+ and CD8+ peripheral blood T cells from healthy controls and from patients with patchy or totalis/universalis alopecia areata. Scalp clonality was compared among normal scalp (n=4), patchy alopecia areata scalp (n=8), and alopecia totalis/universalis scalp (n=8). immunoSEQ multiplex PCR using 35 Vbeta forward primers and 13 Jbeta reverse primers was used to amplify TCRbeta CDR3 regions. The SALT score, which quantifies the percentage of affected scalp surface area, was used to measure disease severity in treated patients. Biopsies were taken from tofacitinib-treated patients at baseline and at 4 and 24 weeks of treatment, and a later scalp biopsy was taken in several of the tofacitinib-treated patients. Patients stayed on tofacitinib for 6 to 18 months and then had 6 months of follow-up off drug so that delayed response and recurrence could be assessed. General conclusions and limits of the study: Many expanded lesional clones persisted in scalp and blood during tofacitinib treatment, which may partly explain relapse after stopping treatment. TCR sequences shared between patients were less clear than in mice, possibly partly because of HLA diversity in the patient population. Resident alphabeta T cells in normal human skin are also sequenced, complicating scalp TCR repertoire analysis, unlike mouse skin dominated by gammadelta T cells. Because the treated cohort was small and had only one nonresponder, larger studies are needed to examine links between baseline CD8+ expansion and response. Tofacitinib significantly decreased scalp clonality and the number of expanded CD8+ clones among the top 100 scalp clones. Lesional scalp, especially in alopecia totalis/universalis, showed higher clonality and more expanded CD8+ clones than normal scalp, suggesting antigenic drive.

At the junction V is shortened by 5 bases and J by 6 bases; bases outside the gene matches: 8. The CDR3 runs 14 residues from the cysteine to the phenylalanine. The retained sequence is limited to the CDR3, 42 bases, with the frame set at the first base. Sequences SEHNR (CDR1) and FQNEAQ (CDR2) are obtained from the germline V gene (reference sequence). About this clone: Its antigen target is currently unknown. The record has no base qualities; no much larger clone is one base away.

Read against the paper, the sample's time point label means: approximately 4 weeks on oral tofacitinib. The treatment or condition label on this specimen signifies: oral pan-JAK inhibitor, 5-10 mg twice daily. Peripheral blood and lesional scalp punch biopsies were obtained from patients with alopecia areata. PBMCs were separated by density centrifugation and stained for CD3, CD4 and CD8, after which CD4+ and CD8+ T cells were sorted on a FACSAria. Libraries were prepared through the immunoSEQ multiplex PCR assay. For TCR sequencing, RNA was extracted from every sample and reverse transcribed into cDNA to serve as template. First-strand cDNA was synthesized using SuperScript III with a 2:1 mix of oligo-dT and random hexamers. Amplification bias was assessed with a synthetic immune receptor repertoire, and residual bias was removed computationally. As for how the authors treated the data: Raw reads were preprocessed for error removal, and CDR3 was defined according to IMGT conventions as running from the conserved cysteine to phenylalanine. To get clonality, Shannon entropy was normalized by log2 of the number of productive unique TCRs and the result was subtracted from 1. CD4 or CD8 identity of scalp clones was inferred by cross-referencing scalp TCRbeta sequences with sorted blood CD4 and CD8 repertoires. TCRdb obtained this table from immuneACCESS and retained in-frame rearrangements with V and J assigned. These tables miss some clones; where compared with another copy, unresolved V genes account for less than half of the shortfall, and the remainder is unexplained. The DNA was the basis for D and trimming; V, J and clone size are from that table. Counted in this sample were 120,000 or so clones; around 63% of them appeared once. The ten top clones hold roughly 5% of the sample.

The chain employs TRBV7-9 and TRBJ2-3; TRBD1 lines up with 7 middle nucleotides. The material sequenced was CD4+ T cells sorted from blood, taken at week 4, from a patient treated with tofacitinib. The sequence was collected from a human donor with alopecia areata. In nucleotides, the sequence is TGTGCCAGCAGCACAAGGGGGCCGGGGGATACGCAGTATTTT. Translated, it gives CASSTRGPGDTQYF.